This T cell receptor beta chain was identified during a study of early T cells in non-severe SARS-CoV-2 infection. Study context: Unpaired chains resulted from sequencing bulk RNA of unsorted whole blood.

In the case of this clonotype: Its matching antigen is unknown.

General study points: CD4 and private specificities were missed by VDJdb matching, which favored anti-spike CD8 responses.

Individually, cDNA molecules had unique molecular identifiers attached to them. In TCRdb, the 5' RACE reads were re-called with MiXCR into one record per CDR3 protein. The repertoire has 95,000 to 100,000 distinct CDR3 sequences, 11% of them found once; the top ten carry 4% to 5.5%. Germline trimming cut 7 bases from V and 6 bases from J; bases unmatched to any gene: 7. The CDR3 covers 13 residues. Germline-derived CDR1 and CDR2 are SGDLS and YYNGEE. The sequence was obtained from an adult who was a healthcare worker with PCR-confirmed SARS-CoV-2 infection or an uninfected control (not recorded which). The V and J genes are TRBV9 and TRBJ1-5; TRBD1 aligns across 7 bases. The sequenced sample consisted of whole blood. CDR3 sequence (DNA): TGTGCCAGCGGGAGGGACAGTCTTCAGCCCCAGCATTTT. It specifies CASGRDSLQPQHF. The whole variable domain, remainder taken from reference TRBV9 and TRBJ1-5, is DSGVTQTPKHLITATGQRVTLRCSPRSGDLSVYWYQQSLDQGLQFLIQYYNGEERAKGNILERFSAQQFPDLHSELNLSSLELGDSALYFCASGRDSLQPQHFGDGTRLSIL.